The rows below give T cell receptor beta chains drawn from one sample of a study of shared clonotypes between healthy human individuals. The assay was immunoSEQ multiplex PCR, and TCRdb's table has in-frame clones only and misses some. The sample includes more than 2 million clones, around 95% of them seen just once. The material sequenced was naive CD4+ T cells sorted from blood. The origin of the receptors is a man aged 18 to 29 in good health. Each CDR3 is given with its conserved first and last residue. D genes are given only for firm matches. Where a row states a size, it is once, few, many or the class of an expanded clone; other rows omit it.

D	size	V	J	DNA	CDR3
TRBD2	.	TRBV5-1	TRBJ2-7	TGCGCCAGCAGCTTGGTTGGCGGGGGCTACGAGCAGTACTTC	CASSLVGGGYEQYF
TRBD1	.	TRBV2	TRBJ1-1	TGTGCCAGCAGAAAGGACAGGGGATTGAACACTGAAGCTTTCTTT	CASRKDRGLNTEAFF
.	.	TRBV9	TRBJ1-2	TGTGCCAGCAGCCCCTTAGAGGGGGTGGGCTACACCTTC	CASSPLEGVGYTF
.	.	TRBV4-1	TRBJ2-1	TGCGCCAGCAGCCAAGATTGGGGGGAGGAGCAGTTCTTC	CASSQDWGEEQFF
.	once	TRBV7-9	TRBJ1-5	TGTGCCAGCAGCTTAGGGGCAGTAAATAGCAATCAGCCCCAGCATTTT	CASSLGAVNSNQPQHF
.	.	TRBV15	TRBJ2-5	TGTGCCACCAGCACAGCCGGGCCAGCGACTCGAAGTCAAGAGACCCAGTACTTC	CATSTAGPATRSQETQYF
TRBD1	.	TRBV5-4	TRBJ1-5	TGTGCCAGCAGCCCCGGGACAGGGTTGCAGCCCCAGCATTTT	CASSPGTGLQPQHF
.	once	TRBV5-1	TRBJ2-2	TGCGCCAGCAGCAGACTACAGCCGAACACCGGGGAGCTGTTTTTT	CASSRLQPNTGELFF
.	.	TRBV5-6	TRBJ1-1	TGTGCTCGGGAGAGGGGGAGACTAAACACTGAAGCTTTCTTT	CARERGRLNTEAFF
.	.	TRBV5-6	TRBJ1-1	TGTGCCAGCAGCTTGGAGCGCAAGAACACTGAAGCTTTCTTT	CASSLERKNTEAFF
.	.	TRBV18	TRBJ2-6	TGTGCCAGCTCATACGTGGAGAGCTCTGGGGCCAACGTCCTGACTTTC	CASSYVESSGANVLTF
.	.	TRBV6-1	TRBJ1-2	TGTGCCAGCAGGAACCCTAGAGGCGGCTACACCTTC	CASRNPRGGYTF
.	.	TRBV7-2	TRBJ1-1	TGTGCCAGCAGCTTAGTGTCGGGGGCGCTTGGCACTGAAGCTTTCTTT	CASSLVSGALGTEAFF
.	.	TRBV2	TRBJ2-1	TGTGCCAGCATGATGTCTGATCGGGTACCCTACAATGAGCAGTTCTTC	CASMMSDRVPYNEQFF
.	.	TRBV11-2	TRBJ2-4	TGTGCCAGCAGCTTAGATGGCTTAGCCAAAAACATTCAGTACTTC	CASSLDGLAKNIQYF
.	.	TRBV6-5	TRBJ1-1	TGTGCCAGCAGTCCTCCAGGAGTGAACACTGAAGCTTTCTTT	CASSPPGVNTEAFF
.	.	TRBV5-1	TRBJ2-5	TGCGCCAGCAGCTCCTCCGGGGGGACAGAGCAAGAGACCCAGTACTTC	CASSSSGGTEQETQYF
.	.	TRBV27	TRBJ2-7	TGTGCCAGCAGCAAGTTTACCCCAAGCGGAGGCGGGTCCTACGAGCAGTACTTC	CASSKFTPSGGGSYEQYF
TRBD1	.	TRBV30	TRBJ1-1	TGTGCCTGGGACCCGGGACAGGGCACTGAAGCTTTCTTT	CAWDPGQGTEAFF
.	.	TRBV5-1	TRBJ2-2	TGCGCCAGCAGCTTGGCCGAGTCGCGGGGTGGCGGGGAGCTGTTTTTT	CASSLAESRGGGELFF
TRBD1	.	TRBV14	TRBJ1-2	TGTGCCAGCAGCCCCGGATGGACAGGGAATTACTATGGCTACACCTTC	CASSPGWTGNYYGYTF
.	few	TRBV7-9	TRBJ1-6	TGTGCCAGCAGCTCAAGTAGCTCCTATAATTCACCCCTCCACTTT	CASSSSSSYNSPLHF
TRBD1	.	TRBV30	TRBJ2-2	TGTGCCTGGAGGGGACAGGGGTACACCGGGGAGCTGTTTTTT	CAWRGQGYTGELFF
.	.	TRBV30	TRBJ1-3	TGTGCCTGGAGCCCCGGTTTAGCGCGTGGAAACACCATATATTTT	CAWSPGLARGNTIYF
.	.	TRBV7-9	TRBJ1-2	TGTGCCAGCAGCGCCGTGTCTGGCTACACCTTC	CASSAVSGYTF
TRBD1	.	TRBV13	TRBJ2-2	TGTGCCAGCAGCTTAGGCTCCAGGCATCCGGGACAGGGAAACACCGGGGAGCTGTTTTTT	CASSLGSRHPGQGNTGELFF
TRBD1	few	TRBV27	TRBJ2-4	TGTGCCAGCAGGGCAGGGGGCGGGACGGGCAAAAACATTCAGTACTTC	CASRAGGGTGKNIQYF
.	.	TRBV19	TRBJ2-5	TGTGCCAGTAGACCGGGGACATTCGGGGAGACCCAGTACTTC	CASRPGTFGETQYF
.	once	TRBV4-1	TRBJ1-5	TGCGCCAGCAGCCAAGAGGGCAGCGGAGTCAATCAGCCCCAGCATTTT	CASSQEGSGVNQPQHF
TRBD2	.	TRBV9	TRBJ2-3	TGTGCCAGCAGAGCCGCTAGCGGGGGAAGCACAGATACGCAGTATTTT	CASRAASGGSTDTQYF
TRBD2	.	TRBV5-4	TRBJ2-1	TGTGCCAGCAGCTTGGAAGCTAGCGGGGGGTGGAATGAGCAGTTCTTC	CASSLEASGGWNEQFF
.	once	TRBV6-1	TRBJ2-7	TGTGCCAGCAGTGAAGCGCGGGGCCATTCCTACGAGCAGTACTTC	CASSEARGHSYEQYF
.	.	TRBV18	TRBJ1-1	TGTGCCAGCTCACCAATCGAGAAGAACACTGAAGCTTTCTTT	CASSPIEKNTEAFF
TRBD1	.	TRBV18	TRBJ2-5	TGTGCCAGCTCACAACGGGACAGGGGAGGAGAGACCCAGTACTTC	CASSQRDRGGETQYF